This T cell receptor beta chain was recovered during a study of blood T cell repertoires in COVID-19. The length of the CDR3 is 15 residues. Germline CDR1 and CDR2: SSHAT and FNYEAQ (reference sequence). Details on this clone: A junction boundary mismatches the germline segment, possibly from a read error.

The table came from immunoSEQ multiplex PCR; TCRdb's copy has only in-frame clones and leaves some out. The sample has 200,000 to 250,000 clones, 70% to 85% seen once. The chain recombines TRBV7-7 with TRBJ2-5; 7 bases map to TRBD1. The clonotype originates from an elderly woman with COVID-19, enrolled during active disease. The material sequenced was peripheral blood. As DNA, the CDR3 is TGTGCTAGCAGCTACCGACAGGGTTGGGGAGAGACCCAGTACTTC. This gives the protein CASSYRQGWGETQYF. The full variable domain, completed using reference TRBV7-7 and TRBJ2-5, is GAGVSQSPRYKVTKRGQDVTLRCDPISSHATLYWYQQALGQGPEFLTYFNYEAQPDKSGLPSDRFSAERPEGSISTLTIQRTEQRDSAMYRCASSYRQGWGETQYFGPGTRLLVL.